Detailed here is one T cell receptor (beta chain). This sample was included in a study of blood T cell repertoires in COVID-19. As for the study in general: Samples of COVID-19 (acute and convalescent) were obtained from the United States, Italy and Spain.

Under the authors' procedure: Reference gene primer amplification yielded estimated nucleated cell counts. Some clones are missing from TCRdb's copy, which holds only in-frame ones; the method was immunoSEQ multiplex PCR. V, J and clone size were drawn from that table, and D and trimming were deduced from the DNA. Found here are 470,000 or so clones, about 85% of them singletons; the top ten hold approximately 2%. Participants' reported clinical history set cohort assignment. The CDR3 runs to 14 residues. Germline CDR1 and CDR2: MNHEY and SVGAGI. V gave up 6 bases and J gave up 2 bases; unmatched junction bases: 4.

The gene calls are TRBV6-5 and TRBJ1-5; 7 nucleotides match TRBD1. The receptor was isolated from a woman between 18 and 29 years old with acute COVID-19. Sequenced input: PBMCs or T cells enriched from blood (not recorded which). The CDR3 nucleotides read TGTGCCAGCAGCCCCGGGACAGGCAATCAGCCCCAGCATTTT. Amino acids: CASSPGTGNQPQHF.